Sequencing of this T cell receptor (beta chain) was carried out in a study of blood T cell repertoires in COVID-19. Study summary: The study drew acute and convalescent COVID-19 samples from the United States, Italy and Spain. The analysed material was cDNA or gDNA that came from T cells, B-cell-depleted T cells, or PBMCs.

In the authors' methods: From reference gene primer amplification, estimates of nucleated cell counts were derived. The protocol was immunoSEQ multiplex PCR, while the TCRdb copy is restricted to in-frame clones and leaves out a portion. For V, J and clone size, that table is used; D and trimming come from the DNA. The repertoire holds 150,000 to 200,000 clones, more than 75% seen once, with under 6.5% in the top ten. As to this clone: Other DNA sequences within the sample encode an identical CDR3.

Per germline, CDR1 SGHRS and CDR2 YFSETQ. The CDR3 is 15 residues long. The V segment lost 0 bases and the J segment 4 bases; nucleotides outside the gene matches: 4. This clonotype originated in a man aged 35-49 years with active or convalescent COVID-19. Source material: peripheral blood. This rearrangement joins TRBV5-1 to TRBJ1-5; TRBD1 matches at 7 bases. The CDR3 DNA reads TGCGCCAGCAGCTTGGGCGGGACAGAGAATCAGCCCCAGCATTTT. Residues: CASSLGGTENQPQHF. The variable domain in full, with the rest retrieved from reference TRBV5-1 and TRBJ1-5, is KAGVTQTPRYLIKTRGQQVTLSCSPISGHRSVSWYQQTPGQGLQFLFEYFSETQRNKGNFPGRFSGRQFSNSRSEMNVSTLELGDSALYLCASSLGGTENQPQHFGDGTRLSIL.